This TCR beta chain was retrieved from a study of blood T cell repertoires in COVID-19. The overall study: Both acute and convalescent COVID-19 samples were obtained from the United States, Italy and Spain. T cells, B-cell-depleted T cells, or PBMCs provided the cDNA or gDNA that served as material.

This CDR3 has 15 residues. The germline V gene encodes CDR1 LGHDT and CDR2 YNNKEL (reference sequence). With 4 bases removed from V and 1 base from J, the gap between germline ends came to 13 bases. Per the original methods: Estimated nucleated cell counts came from reference gene primer amplification. The table came from immunoSEQ multiplex PCR; TCRdb's copy has only in-frame clones and leaves some out. Clone size and the V and J calls come from that table; the DNA yielded D and trimming. Among about 50,000 clones listed, roughly 87% were seen once. The clonotype comes from a human donor with active COVID-19. The donor label of this sample is uncertain. Input material: peripheral blood. The chain couples TRBV3-1 (or the pseudogene TRBV3-2) to TRBJ2-5, with TRBD2 as a possible D gene (7 bases). The CDR3 DNA reads TGTGCCAGCAGCCCCCGGGGGGCCCTCCAAGAGACCCAGTACTTC. The encoded protein is CASSPRGALQETQYF.